This entry lists 18 T cell receptor beta chains sequenced from one sample in a study of control samples from healthy donors and cancer patients. Clones were sequenced by immunoSEQ multiplex PCR, and TCRdb holds only the in-frame ones, with some missing. The sample has fewer than 200,000 clones; around 94% are singletons. Source material: PBMCs. These TCRs come from a man aged 55 to 69 with colorectal cancer.

The chain joins TRBV6-2 or TRBV6-3 to TRBJ1-5; TRBD1 matches at 8 bases. CDR1 MNHEY and CDR2 SVGEGT come from the germline V gene. The CDR3 runs to 16 residues. The J segment lost 3 bases and the V segment lost 4 bases, leaving 8 bases of the junction unmatched. The CDR3 region is CASSSPQTGVNQPQHF. The CDR3 DNA sequence: TGTGCCAGCAGTTCCCCCCAGACAGGGGTCAATCAGCCCCAGCATTTT.

The V and J genes are TRBV10-3 and TRBJ2-7, with 7 bases lining up with TRBD1. Looked up from germline, CDR1 is ENHRY and CDR2 is SYGVKD. The CDR3 consists of 14 residues. V trimming: 6 bases; J trimming: 6 bases; junction bases outside the gene matches: 11. The CDR3 region has the DNA TGTGCCATCAGCGAACAGGGGAAGGTAGGCGAGCAGTACTTC. Amino acids: CAISEQGKVGEQYF.

The V and J genes are TRBV5-1 and TRBJ2-1, with TRBD2 matching 8 bases. Germline V gene sequence: CDR1 SGHRS, CDR2 YFSETQ. Trimming took 2 bases from V and 10 from J; bases not matched to a gene: 5. The CDR3 runs to 13 residues. DNA for the CDR3: TGCGCCAGCAGCTTTAGCGGGGAGGGGGAGCAGTTCTTC. It codes for CASSFSGEGEQFF.

The chain has TRBV4-1 and TRBJ1-1; 8 bases map to TRBD1. The V segment lost 0 bases and the J segment 1 base; nucleotides outside the gene matches: 1. Germline V CDR1 and CDR2: MGHRA, YSYEKL. CDR3 size: 15 residues. CDR3 in amino acids: CASSQDTGGNTEAFF. Here the CDR3 DNA reads TGCGCCAGCAGCCAAGACACAGGGGGGAACACTGAAGCTTTCTTT.

This chain connects TRBV4-3 to TRBJ1-4; D is uncertain. Germline V gene lookup returns CDR1 LGHNA and CDR2 YSLEER. V was clipped by 3 bases and J by 7 bases, with 12 bases between them. The CDR3 consists of 14 residues. CDR3 sequence reads: CASSQNLQVEKLFF. CDR3 coding DNA: TGCGCCAGCAGCCAGAACCTACAAGTTGAAAAACTGTTTTTT.

The rearrangement joins TRBV5-1 to TRBJ2-3; TRBD2 might be the D (5 bases). The germline CDR1 and CDR2 sequences are SGHRS and YFSETQ. V gave up 4 bases and J gave up 6 bases, with 18 bases separating them. CDR3 length equals 15 residues. The CDR3 region is CASSPTGDFRDTQYF. The CDR3 DNA follows: TGCGCCAGCAGCCCGACCGGGGATTTTAGGGATACGCAGTATTTT.

The chain couples TRBV5-4 to TRBJ1-4; no reliable D call. There are 16 residues in the CDR3. Germline CDR1 reads SGHNT; CDR2 reads YYREEE (reference sequence). Trimming stripped 4 bases from V and 0 bases from J, with 13 bases between. DNA for the CDR3: TGTGCCAGCAGCCCCACCCCAGGAGCAACTAATGAAAAACTGTTTTTT. Amino acid sequence: CASSPTPGATNEKLFF.

This clone was picked up one time. The CDR3 sequence is CSVERERTEAFF. The CDR3 DNA reads as TGCAGCGTTGAACGGGAGAGGACTGAAGCTTTCTTT. The chain recombines TRBV29-1 with TRBJ1-1; D remains ambiguous. Germline CDR1 reads SQVTM; CDR2 reads ANQGSEA. With 2 bases removed from V and 5 bases from J, the gap between germline ends came to 9 bases. CDR3 size: 12 residues. Drawing the rest from reference TRBV29-1 and TRBJ1-1, the complete variable domain is SAVISQKPSRDICQRGTSLTIQCQVDSQVTMMFWYRQQPGQSLTLIATANQGSEATYESGFVIDKFPISRPNLTFSTLTVSNMSPEDSSIYLCSVERERTEAFFGQGTRLTVV.

The rearrangement uses TRBV15 and TRBJ1-4; 7 nucleotides line up with TRBD1. Germline V gives CDR1 LNHNV, CDR2 YYDKDF (reference sequence). J was trimmed by 7 bases and V by 0 bases; bases with no gene match: 14. The CDR3 loop spans 18 amino acids. The CDR3 protein is CATSRDLGMTGNTEKLFF. CDR3 DNA: TGTGCCACCAGCAGAGATTTGGGGATGACAGGGAATACTGAAAAACTGTTTTTT.

Comment on this clone: Other nucleotide sequences from this sample produce the same CDR3. The V call is TRBV5-1, the J call TRBJ2-3, with D unclear. The V gene lost 4 bases and the J gene lost 1 base, with 7 bases spanning the gap. Germline V gene sequence: CDR1 SGHRS, CDR2 YFSETQ. This CDR3 region has 13 residues. CDR3 sequence (DNA): TGCGCCAGCAGCCCATCTGGCACAGATACGCAGTATTTT. Translation gives CASSPSGTDTQYF.

The chain links TRBV9 to TRBJ1-2; D not certain. Between the trimmed V and J ends, which lost 0 bases and 2 bases, there was a span of 14 bases. The CDR3 is made up of 16 amino acids. Germline V gene lookup returns CDR1 SGDLS and CDR2 YYNGEE. The CDR3 nucleotides read TGTGCCAGCAGCGTAGGCTTTGGAGGGTTAAACTATGGCTACACCTTC. This encodes CASSVGFGGLNYGYTF.

Note on this clone: Other DNA sequences in the same sample also yield this CDR3. The chain employs TRBV4-1 and TRBJ1-2; D is ambiguous. There are 12 residues in the CDR3. Trimming stripped 0 bases from V and 7 bases from J, with 6 bases between. Germline CDR1 and CDR2: MGHRA and YSYEKL. The CDR3 DNA reads as TGCGCCAGCAGCCAAGAGTTGGGTGGCTACACCTTC. This sequence encodes CASSQELGGYTF.

The chain employs TRBV6-6 and TRBJ2-5; tentatively, D is TRBD1 (5 bases). V lost 3 bases and J 3 bases, leaving 8 bases between the germline ends. The CDR3 covers 13 residues. The germline gives CDR1 MNHNY, CDR2 SVGAGI (reference sequence). The CDR3 sequence is CASSYGAEETQYF. CDR3 nucleotide sequence: TGTGCCAGCAGTTATGGGGCAGAAGAGACCCAGTACTTC.

The J gene is TRBJ1-1, the V gene TRBV5-4, with 9 bases aligning to TRBD1. Germline-derived CDR1 and CDR2 are SGHNT and YYREEE (reference sequence). Unmatched junction bases numbered 3, after V lost 0 bases and J lost 3 bases. This CDR3 region has 15 residues. CDR3 sequence: CASSLGGQGDTEAFF. CDR3 coding DNA: TGTGCCAGCAGCTTGGGGGGACAGGGCGACACTGAAGCTTTCTTT.

Written as DNA, the CDR3 is TGTGCCAGCAGTTTAAAGACAGGGCTGACGGGGGAGACCCAGTACTTC. It translates to CASSLKTGLTGETQYF. The chain links TRBV6-5 to TRBJ2-5, with 7 bases fitting TRBD1. V lost 4 bases, J lost 5 bases, and 13 bases stayed unmatched. The germline gives CDR1 MNHEY, CDR2 SVGAGI. This CDR3 spans 16 amino acids.

The chain uses TRBV21-1 and TRBJ1-5; TRBD1, the D gene given by the table, was not confirmed from the DNA. TRBV21-1 constitutes a pseudogene. This CDR3 is built from 19 residues. CDR3 sequence (DNA): TGTGCCAGCAGCAAACTGAGACAGGGTTTAAGGTATAGCAATCAGCCCCAGCATTTT. It codes for CASSKLRQGLRYSNQPQHF.

CDR3 bases: TGTGCCAGCAGCGAAGGACAGGGAAGCAATCAGCCCCAGCATTTT. It is translated as CASSEGQGSNQPQHF. The chain recombines TRBV9 with TRBJ1-5, with 8 bases fitting TRBD1. The CDR3 loop spans 15 amino acids. Per the germline V gene, CDR1 is SGDLS and CDR2 is YYNGEE. J gave up 1 base and V 3 bases, and 3 bases lay outside the gene matches.

The chain carries TRBV3-1 (or the pseudogene TRBV3-2) and TRBJ1-1; unclear D gene. CDR1 and CDR2 from the germline V gene are LGHDT and YNNKEL (reference sequence). Deletions cut 5 bases from V and 8 bases from J, with 18 bases between. The CDR3 covers 14 residues. CDR3 nucleotides: TGTGCCAGCAGCAAAAAACCCGAGGGCCCCGAAGCTTTCTTT. Translating gives CASSKKPEGPEAFF.